These 26 T cell receptor beta chains were sequenced from one sample in a study of blood T cells in healthy people across ages. Combining a sample-barcoded 5' primer with a J-beta primer mix, a second PCR ran for about 7 to 11 cycles. Each CDR3 protein gets one entry after TCRdb re-called the 5' RACE reads with MiXCR. The repertoire holds about 640,000 distinct CDR3 sequences, with approximately 30% as singletons. Specimen: blood. These receptors all stem from a woman at least 80 years old in good health.

This clonotype came up a few times. This chain uses TRBV5-1 with TRBJ1-2; D ambiguous. The germline V and J ends were trimmed by 4 bases and 6 bases, with 22 bases remaining between them. There are 16 residues in the CDR3. CDR1 is SGHRS, CDR2 YFSETQ, per germline. The CDR3 nucleotides are TGCGCCAGCAGCCCCCGGTTTTTTGGGCCTGGGGATGGCTACACCTTC. It is translated as CASSPRFFGPGDGYTF.

The CDR3 bases are TGCAGTGCTAGTGGGGCCCCAGCTCAGCCCCAGCATTTT. This gives the protein CSASGAPAQPQHF. The gene calls are TRBV20-1 and TRBJ1-5; the D gene is possibly TRBD1 (5 bases). CDR3 length equals 13 residues. The V end was cut by 3 bases, the J end by 6 bases, with 12 bases between. The V gene's germline CDR1 is DFQATT and CDR2 SNEGSKA (reference sequence).

This clonotype was seen ten or more times. V gene TRBV7-2 combines with J gene TRBJ2-1; D gene unclear. Trimming cost V 5 bases and J 10 bases, with 9 bases left between them. The length of the CDR3 is 11 residues. CDR1 and CDR2 (germline): SGHTA, FQGNSA. CDR3 DNA sequence: TGTGCCAGCAGCCCAATCGGGGAGCAGTTCTTC. Its protein product is CASSPIGEQFF. The variable domain in full, with the rest retrieved from reference TRBV7-2 and TRBJ2-1, is GAGVSQSPSNKVTEKGKDVELRCDPISGHTALYWYRQSLGQGLEFLIYFQGNSAPDKSGLPSDRFSAERTGGSVSTLTIQRTQQEDSAVYLCASSPIGEQFFGPGTRLTVL.

The chain is built from TRBV3-1 and TRBJ2-1, with TRBD2 matching 7 bases. The CDR3 contains 15 residues. Germline lookup yields CDR1 LGHDT and CDR2 YNNKEL (reference sequence). The junction had 13 bases not matched to a gene; V was cut back by 4 bases and J by 10 bases. The CDR3 reads CASSLLEGGRIEQFF. The DNA of the CDR3 is TGTGCCAGCAGCCTTTTAGAGGGAGGGCGGATAGAGCAGTTCTTC.

This clonotype has ten or more counts. The J gene is TRBJ2-3, the V gene TRBV7-9; 10 bases are a match to TRBD2. This CDR3 comprises 18 residues. Per the germline V gene, CDR1 is SEHNR and CDR2 is FQNEAQ (reference sequence). Trimming removed 3 bases from V and 2 bases from J; junction bases left unmatched: 11. CDR3: CASSFGTSDDSTTDTQYF. The CDR3 DNA sequence: TGTGCCAGCAGCTTCGGGACTAGCGATGATTCCACCACAGATACGCAGTATTTT. The complete variable domain, with remaining parts taken from reference TRBV7-9 and TRBJ2-3, reads DTGVSQNPRHKITKRGQNVTFRCDPISEHNRLYWYRQTLGQGPEFLTYFQNEAQLEKSRLLSDRFSAERPKGSFSTLEIQRTEQGDSAMYLCASSFGTSDDSTTDTQYFGPGTRLTVL.

This clonotype occurred a few times. The chain combines TRBV2 with TRBJ2-1; 10 nucleotides agree with TRBD1. Trimming removed 8 bases from V and 8 bases from J; junction bases left unmatched: 6. Germline CDR1 and CDR2: SNHLY and FYNNEI. The CDR3 length is 13 residues. The CDR3 loop reads CASLGQGDDEQFF. The CDR3 DNA follows: TGTGCCAGCCTAGGACAGGGGGATGATGAGCAGTTCTTC.

This clonotype was seen repeatedly, ten times or more. The V and J genes are TRBV21-1 and TRBJ2-3; the table's D call, TRBD2, has no DNA check behind it. TRBV21-1 is a pseudogene segment. The CDR3 runs to 17 residues. The CDR3 coding sequence is TGTGCCAGCAGCTCCTCCGGACGTTTTTTGGGCACAGATACGCAGTATTTT. It specifies CASSSSGRFLGTDTQYF.

The gene calls are TRBV29-1 and TRBJ2-3, with 7 nucleotides matching TRBD2. The CDR3 covers 12 residues. Germline CDR1 and CDR2: SQVTM and ANQGSEA. The CDR3 sequence is CRAGDGGDTQYF. The CDR3 nucleotides read TGCAGGGCGGGGGACGGTGGAGATACGCAGTATTTT.

This clonotype was seen ten or more times. The rearrangement uses TRBV7-9 and TRBJ2-1; 10 nucleotides match TRBD1. The CDR3 consists of 15 residues. Germline V gives CDR1 SEHNR, CDR2 FQNEAQ (reference sequence). V lost 5 bases, J lost 7 bases, and 8 bases stayed unmatched. The CDR3: CASSKDRGQRNEQFF. The CDR3 coding sequence is TGTGCCAGCAGCAAAGACAGGGGGCAGCGGAATGAGCAGTTCTTC.

This clonotype was seen at least ten times. This sequence joins TRBV6-4 and TRBJ1-2; 9 bases agree with TRBD1. Looked up from germline, CDR1 is MRHNA and CDR2 is SNTAGT. This CDR3 has 15 amino acids. J lost 6 bases, V lost 3 bases, and 8 bases had no gene match. The CDR3 is CASSEPGQGMHGYTF. The DNA of the CDR3 is TGTGCCAGCAGTGAACCGGGACAGGGTATGCATGGCTACACCTTC.

In its sample, this clonotype was seen many times. The chain carries TRBV5-6 and TRBJ2-7; D assignment may be TRBD1 or TRBD2 (5 bases each). Germline CDR1 and CDR2: SGHDT and YYEEEE. The CDR3 has 12 residues. V was clipped by 4 bases and J by 5 bases, with 10 bases between them. In nucleotides, the CDR3 is TGTGCCAGCAGCCCGGGACGACACGAGCAGTACTTC. This encodes CASSPGRHEQYF.

This clonotype was detected ten times or more. The V gene is TRBV7-9, the J gene TRBJ2-7; D remains unclear. Germline CDR1 SEHNR, CDR2 FQNEAQ (reference sequence). CDR3 length: 13 residues. The ends were cut back, 2 bases at V and 0 bases at J, with 5 bases in the middle. The CDR3 DNA reads as TGTGCCAGCAGCTTACAGAGCTCCTACGAGCAGTACTTC. Protein sequence: CASSLQSSYEQYF.

Remarks on this clonotype: A much larger clone lies one base from this, so it may be a read error. The CDR3 sequence: CASSWLADTDTQYF. DNA of the CDR3: TGCGCCAGCAGCTGGTTGGCCGACACAGATACGCAGTATTTT. This rearrangement joins TRBV5-1 to TRBJ2-3; D remains ambiguous. CDR3 size: 14 residues. CDR1 SGHRS and CDR2 YFSETQ come from the germline V gene. V lost 3 bases to trimming and J lost 2 bases, with 10 bases between them.

This clonotype showed up many times. The chain links TRBV7-9 to TRBJ2-3; 13 bases align to TRBD2. Trimming cost V 2 bases and J 8 bases; bases outside gene matches: 13. The CDR3 extends over 18 amino acids. Looked up from germline, CDR1 is SEHNR and CDR2 is FQNEAQ (reference sequence). The CDR3 loop is CASSLRLAGGPLHGTQYF. CDR3 nucleotide sequence: TGTGCCAGCAGCTTACGACTAGCGGGGGGCCCATTACATGGTACGCAGTATTTT.

This chain connects TRBV6-2 or TRBV6-3 to TRBJ1-5; D may be TRBD1 (6 bases). There are 12 residues in the CDR3. V gave up 7 bases and J gave up 7 bases, with 11 bases separating them. CDR1 and CDR2 (germline): MNHEY, SVGEGT. The CDR3: CASKQGRQPQHF. The CDR3 region has the DNA TGTGCCAGCAAACAGGGAAGGCAGCCCCAGCATTTT.

This clonotype was seen many times. The V and J genes are TRBV30 and TRBJ2-7, with D possibly TRBD1 on 6 matching bases. The CDR3 loop spans 13 amino acids. V was clipped by 4 bases and J by 0 bases, with 10 bases between them. From germline, CDR1 is GTSNPN and CDR2 SVGIG (reference sequence). The CDR3 loop reads CAWKWDTSYEQYF. The DNA of the CDR3 is TGTGCCTGGAAATGGGACACCTCCTACGAGCAGTACTTC.

J is TRBJ1-5 and V is TRBV28; D gene ambiguous. The germline V and J ends were trimmed by 6 bases and 5 bases, with 11 bases remaining between them. The CDR3 runs 13 residues. CDR1 and CDR2 from the germline V gene are MDHEN and SYDVKM. The CDR3, as DNA: TGTGCCAGCAGCAAGGACCCGTATCAGCCCCAGCATTTT. Its protein is CASSKDPYQPQHF.

The chain combines TRBV7-2 with TRBJ2-7, with 7 bases lining up with TRBD2. The CDR3 runs 17 residues. Germline V gene sequence: CDR1 SGHTA, CDR2 FQGNSA. The V segment lost 6 bases and the J segment 0 bases; nucleotides outside the gene matches: 14. The CDR3 coding sequence is TGTGCCAGCAGTTTATTAGGGGTCGGCGGGGGCTCCTACGAGCAGTACTTC. Translation: CASSLLGVGGGSYEQYF. The whole variable domain, remainder taken from reference TRBV7-2 and TRBJ2-7, is GAGVSQSPSNKVTEKGKDVELRCDPISGHTALYWYRQSLGQGLEFLIYFQGNSAPDKSGLPSDRFSAERTGGSVSTLTIQRTQQEDSAVYLCASSLLGVGGGSYEQYFGPGTRLTVT.

In its sample, this clonotype was seen many times. This chain joins TRBV5-1 and TRBJ1-1, with TRBD1 matching over 7 bases. V was pared by 0 bases and J by 5 bases, with 4 bases of the junction left unmatched. CDR1 and CDR2 from the germline V gene are SGHRS and YFSETQ. The CDR3 runs to 14 residues. CDR3 sequence reads: CASSLGQGVTEAFF. In nucleotides, the CDR3 is TGCGCCAGCAGCTTGGGCCAGGGGGTAACTGAAGCTTTCTTT.

This clonotype was detected a few times. Just one base apart from a much larger clone, this may be a read error. V gene TRBV7-2 combines with J gene TRBJ2-7, with 7 bases identical to TRBD1. Germline-derived CDR1 and CDR2 are SGHTA and FQGNSA. The CDR3 runs 15 residues. Here the CDR3 DNA reads TGTGCCTGCAGCTCCCCGGACAGGCATTCCTACGAGCAGTACTTC. Its translation: CACSSPDRHSYEQYF.

In its sample, this clonotype was seen many times. The chain combines TRBV6-5 with TRBJ2-3; tentative D call: TRBD1 (7 bases). Per the germline V gene, CDR1 is MNHEY and CDR2 is SVGAGI. Trimming removed 4 bases at V and 1 base at J, with 12 bases between. CDR3 size: 15 residues. The CDR3 nucleotides are TGTGCCAGCAGTTCCCAGGGGGAGGGCACAGATACGCAGTATTTT. This gives the protein CASSSQGEGTDTQYF.

The chain is built from TRBV20-1 and TRBJ2-3; TRBD2 might be the D (5 bases). CDR1 DFQATT and CDR2 SNEGSKA come from the germline V gene (reference sequence). This CDR3 contains 15 residues. Trimming cost V 1 base and J 0 bases, with 11 bases left between them. In DNA, the CDR3 is TGCAGTGCTAGAGTTTTCAGGACTAGCACAGATACGCAGTATTTT. Its translation: CSARVFRTSTDTQYF.

This clonotype was recorded many times. The chain couples TRBV4-3 to TRBJ2-7; possible D gene TRBD2, 7 bases. This CDR3 is 12 amino acids long. V dropped 4 bases and J dropped 10 bases, with 14 bases sitting between them. Germline lookup yields CDR1 LGHNA and CDR2 YSLEER. This chain's CDR3 is CASSLGGATQYF. In DNA form, the CDR3 reads TGCGCCAGCAGCCTTGGGGGGGCAACACAGTACTTC.

A note on this clonotype: Being one base from a much bigger clone, this may be a read error. The J gene is TRBJ2-3, the V gene TRBV3-1; the D gene is possibly TRBD1 (6 bases). Germline V CDR1 and CDR2: LGHDT, YNNKEL (reference sequence). This CDR3 has 16 residues. CDR3 amino acids: CASSQDRTAGTGTQYF. For the CDR3, the DNA is TGTGCCAGCAGCCAAGATAGGACAGCAGGCACAGGTACGCAGTATTTT.

This clonotype has at least ten counts. This sequence joins TRBV6-2 or TRBV6-3 and TRBJ1-2, with unresolved D. CDR1 and CDR2 from the germline V gene are MNHEY and SVGEGT. The CDR3 spans 13 residues. Trimming left V 2 bases short and J 4 bases short, with 8 bases between. For the CDR3, the DNA is TGTGCCAGCAGTTACACGGGAGGCTATGGCTACACCTTC. Translated, it gives CASSYTGGYGYTF.

In this sample, this clonotype turned up many times. This chain connects TRBV5-1 to TRBJ2-3; D ambiguous. The CDR3 extends over 15 amino acids. Germline lookup yields CDR1 SGHRS and CDR2 YFSETQ. Trimming removed 0 bases at V and 1 base at J, with 9 bases between. The CDR3 coding sequence is TGCGCCAGCAGCTTGGTAGCAAGGGGCACAGATACGCAGTATTTT. Amino acids: CASSLVARGTDTQYF. The full variable domain, rest sourced from reference TRBV5-1 and TRBJ2-3, is KAGVTQTPRYLIKTRGQQVTLSCSPISGHRSVSWYQQTPGQGLQFLFEYFSETQRNKGNFPGRFSGRQFSNSRSEMNVSTLELGDSALYLCASSLVARGTDTQYFGPGTRLTVL.